Listed below are T cell receptor beta chains from one sample, sequenced in a study of blood T cells in healthy people across ages. A single record per CDR3 protein comes from TCRdb applying MiXCR to the 5' RACE reads. The profile covers 750,000 to 950,000 distinct CDR3 sequences, with around 29% appearing a single time and 10% taken by the ten largest. These data also featured in a second study, about T cells of mothers and their children.

The sequenced sample consisted of blood. All receptors come from a woman in her forties in good health. Both conserved end residues are part of each CDR3. D genes are given only for firm matches. Clone sizes are given selectively: once, few, many, or a class where the clone is expanded.

V	size	D	J	CDR3	DNA
TRBV12-3/TRBV12-4	-	-	TRBJ1-5	CASSPLKGGNQPQHF	TGTGCCAGCAGTCCCTTAAAAGGCGGCAATCAGCCCCAGCATTTT
TRBV29-1	-	-	TRBJ2-5	CSVESGGRTQYF	TGCAGCGTTGAATCGGGGGGCCGGACCCAGTACTTC
TRBV19	few	-	TRBJ2-1	CASSQGGLYNEQFF	TGTGCCAGTAGTCAGGGTGGCCTCTACAATGAGCAGTTCTTC
TRBV27	-	-	TRBJ1-5	CASSLRTANQPQHF	TGTGCCAGCAGTTTAAGGACAGCCAATCAGCCCCAGCATTTT
TRBV12-3/TRBV12-4	many	-	TRBJ2-1	CASSRGGGALDEQFF	TGTGCCAGCAGCAGGGGCGGGGGAGCCCTGGATGAGCAGTTCTTC
TRBV11-2	-	-	TRBJ2-5	CAGRLPQETQYF	TGTGCCGGCAGGCTACCACAAGAGACCCAGTACTTC
TRBV20-1	-	-	TRBJ1-5	CSASEGRGNQPQHF	TGCAGTGCTAGCGAGGGGCGAGGCAATCAGCCCCAGCATTTT
TRBV24-1	-	-	TRBJ2-2	CATIDSTGELFF	TGTGCCACCATCGACAGCACCGGGGAGCTGTTTTTT
TRBV5-1	-	TRBD1	TRBJ1-1	CASSDGGTVNTEAFF	TGCGCCAGCAGCGACGGTGGGACAGTGAACACTGAAGCTTTCTTT
TRBV4-2	-	TRBD2	TRBJ2-7	CASGQGASGGYEQYF	TGTGCCAGCGGCCAAGGGGCTAGCGGGGGCTACGAGCAGTACTTC
TRBV5-6	many	-	TRBJ2-7	CASSFAGLYEQYF	TGTGCCAGCAGCTTTGCCGGTCTTTACGAGCAGTACTTC
TRBV5-1	-	-	TRBJ2-7	CASSLAISYEQYF	TGCGCCAGCAGCTTGGCCATTAGCTACGAGCAGTACTTC
TRBV20-1	-	-	TRBJ1-1	CSAASPHRGEAFF	TGCAGTGCTGCCTCCCCCCACCGAGGGGAAGCTTTCTTT
TRBV18	-	-	TRBJ1-5	CASSKNRDDNQPQHF	TGTGCCAGCTCAAAGAACCGGGACGACAATCAGCCCCAGCATTTT
TRBV5-1	-	-	TRBJ2-5	CASSLEAGSEETQYF	TGCGCCAGCAGCTTGGAGGCGGGATCGGAAGAGACCCAGTACTTC
TRBV5-1	-	TRBD1	TRBJ2-7	CASSSGDSRTYEQYF	TGCGCCAGCAGCTCAGGGGACAGTAGGACCTACGAGCAGTACTTC
TRBV27	few	-	TRBJ2-1	CASAGAREFF	TGTGCCAGCGCCGGGGCACGAGAGTTCTTC
TRBV7-2	-	-	TRBJ1-2	CASSLGGSARVYGYTF	TGTGCCAGCAGCTTAGGAGGGTCGGCTAGAGTGTATGGCTACACCTTC
TRBV12-3/TRBV12-4	-	-	TRBJ2-6	CASSLSRGDGANVLTF	TGTGCCAGCAGCCTCAGTAGGGGGGATGGGGCCAACGTCCTGACTTTC
TRBV5-1	many	-	TRBJ2-1	CASSLAGDSRYNEQFF	TGCGCCAGCAGCTTGGCGGGAGACAGCAGATACAATGAGCAGTTCTTC
TRBV20-1	many	TRBD1	TRBJ2-1	CSASLGQGANEQFF	TGCAGTGCTAGTCTGGGACAGGGGGCAAATGAGCAGTTCTTC
TRBV11-2	-	-	TRBJ2-4	CASSYGGIQYF	TGTGCCAGCAGCTATGGGGGCATTCAGTACTTC
TRBV9	-	TRBD1	TRBJ2-2	CASSDPGQGASDTGELFF	TGTGCCAGCAGCGACCCGGGACAGGGGGCGAGTGACACCGGGGAGCTGTTTTTT
TRBV5-1	many	-	TRBJ2-3	CASSLDGGRSADTQYF	TGCGCCAGCAGCTTGGACGGAGGGAGGAGCGCAGATACGCAGTATTTT
TRBV5-1	few	-	TRBJ2-1	CASSLGDPYNEQFF	TGCGCCAGCAGCTTGGGGGATCCCTACAATGAGCAGTTCTTC
TRBV6-6	many	TRBD2	TRBJ2-7	CASSYGGGEAYEQYF	TGTGCCAGCAGTTACGGCGGGGGGGAGGCCTACGAGCAGTACTTC
TRBV7-3	many	TRBD1	TRBJ2-1	CASSSRGQASYNEQFF	TGTGCCAGCAGCTCGAGGGGGCAGGCCTCCTACAATGAGCAGTTCTTC
TRBV28	few	-	TRBJ2-1	CASSSPSSVIFSYNEQFF	TGTGCCAGCAGTTCGCCGTCGAGTGTCATTTTCTCCTACAATGAGCAGTTCTTC
TRBV12-3/TRBV12-4	many	TRBD1	TRBJ1-2	CASSPEQGLGYGYTF	TGTGCCAGCAGCCCAGAACAGGGGCTCGGCTATGGCTACACCTTC
TRBV7-9	once	TRBD2	TRBJ2-1	CASSHGVTSRFNGQFF	TGTGCCAGCAGCCATGGTGTGACTAGCCGGTTCAATGGGCAGTTCTTC
TRBV28	few	-	TRBJ1-2	CAISGQTNYGYTF	TGTGCCATCTCGGGACAAACGAACTATGGCTACACCTTC
TRBV20-1	-	TRBD2	TRBJ2-3	CSVLHTLASGGSADTQYF	TGCAGTGTCCTACATACTTTGGCTAGCGGGGGGTCGGCAGATACGCAGTATTTT
TRBV28	few	-	TRBJ2-1	CASSFSGGLVPYNEQFF	TGTGCCAGCAGTTTTTCAGGGGGACTAGTTCCCTACAATGAGCAGTTCTTC
TRBV7-3	many	-	TRBJ2-5	CASSLVGSQETQYF	TGTGCCAGCAGTTTAGTTGGGTCCCAAGAGACCCAGTACTTC
TRBV11-2	many	-	TRBJ2-3	CASSSFSTDTQYF	TGTGCCAGCAGCTCGTTTTCCACAGATACGCAGTATTTT
TRBV5-1	many	TRBD1	TRBJ2-7	CASSLVKDRGLYEQYF	TGCGCCAGCAGCTTGGTCAAGGACAGGGGTCTGTACGAGCAGTACTTC
TRBV10-3	many	TRBD2	TRBJ2-3	CAIKGLAGFTDTQYF	TGTGCCATCAAGGGACTAGCGGGGTTCACAGATACGCAGTATTTT
TRBV30	few	-	TRBJ2-1	CAWNRPDYNEQFF	TGTGCCTGGAACAGGCCGGACTACAATGAGCAGTTCTTC
TRBV29-1	once	TRBD1	TRBJ2-1	CSLGQGRGGQFF	TGCAGCCTGGGACAGGGGAGAGGTGGGCAGTTCTTC
TRBV25-1	few	-	TRBJ1-5	CASSVDSTDQPQHF	TGTGCCAGCAGCGTTGACAGTACCGATCAGCCCCAGCATTTT
TRBV6-2/TRBV6-3	-	-	TRBJ2-6	CASSYGYPGQGWAGANVLTF	TGTGCCAGCAGTTACGGGTATCCAGGGCAAGGCTGGGCTGGGGCCAACGTCCTGACTTTC
TRBV28	few	TRBD1	TRBJ2-1	CACLDRGFNEQFF	TGTGCCTGCCTGGACAGGGGGTTTAATGAGCAGTTCTTC
TRBV28	-	TRBD1	TRBJ2-1	CASLRQGSYNEQFF	TGTGCCAGCCTGAGACAGGGCTCCTACAATGAGCAGTTCTTC
TRBV9	few	-	TRBJ2-3	CASSVGLAQVSTDTQYF	TGTGCCAGCAGCGTAGGACTGGCCCAAGTTAGCACAGATACGCAGTATTTT
TRBV12-3/TRBV12-4	once	TRBD1	TRBJ2-7	CASSRDRGSSDEQYF	TGTGCCAGCAGTCGAGACAGGGGGAGCTCAGACGAGCAGTACTTC
TRBV6-5	few	TRBD1	TRBJ1-2	CASRSARTGHYGYTF	TGTGCCAGCAGATCCGCCAGGACAGGGCACTATGGCTACACCTTC
TRBV9	few	TRBD1	TRBJ1-4	CASSVGNRGEKLFF	TGTGCCAGCAGCGTGGGTAACAGGGGAGAAAAACTGTTTTTT
TRBV10-3	-	TRBD1	TRBJ2-1	CATKFQGDPNEQFF	TGTGCCACAAAGTTCCAGGGGGATCCCAATGAGCAGTTCTTC
TRBV29-1	-	TRBD1	TRBJ1-4	CSVVQGSSEKLFF	TGCAGCGTAGTACAGGGGTCGAGCGAAAAACTGTTTTTT